This T cell receptor (beta chain) was documented in a study of beta chain features in type 1 diabetes. In the study overall: Summed over all samples, the examined sorted cells came to about 110 million.

This clone was picked up a small number of times. Its antigen is currently unknown. Study results and limitations: Equally in patients and controls, PCR might preferentially amplify shorter templates. Within each of all four CD4+ subsets, Type 1 diabetes patients had TCRB CDR3s that were moderately but significantly shorter. Relative to healthy donors, patients appeared to have naive, central memory and Treg TCRB repertoires that were more similar. An over-representation of cells with high TCR expression could result from cDNA sequencing.

The CDR3 contains 16 residues. Germline assignment: CDR1 MNHNY and CDR2 SVGAGI (reference sequence). V was pared by 4 bases and J by 6 bases, with 11 bases of the junction left unmatched. Every bit of the isolated RNA underwent reverse transcription, so sequencing read expressed TCRB transcripts. Repertoires were generated with immunoSEQ multiplex PCR, while TCRdb's copy carries only in-frame clones and drops some. The data show about 660,000 clones, roughly 13% seen once. The chain employs TRBV6-6 and TRBJ2-2; 7 bases align to TRBD1. Sequencing was carried out using naive CD4+ T cells from blood. The sequence was obtained from a man younger than 35 with type 1 diabetes. The CDR3 here is CASSSLDRAEAGELFF. CDR3 bases: TGTGCCAGCAGTTCCCTAGACAGGGCGGAGGCCGGGGAGCTGTTTTTT.